These 29 T cell receptor beta chains were sequenced from one sample in a study of Ad26.COV2.S vaccination and SARS-CoV-2 variants (dated by TCRdb to 2020 to 2023). The time point label, as the study defines it: individuals recovered from natural SARS-CoV-2 infection. Library construction relied on the immunoSEQ multiplex PCR assay. TCRdb took over this immuneACCESS table, retaining in-frame rearrangements with V and J assigned. Such tables are incomplete; in checked studies, under half of the missing clones stem from an unresolved V gene, and the remainder is unexplained. This sample holds under 150,000 clones; just over 85% were observed only once. In total, the top ten clones hold approximately 5% of the sample. The source material was peripheral blood, sampled after recovery from COVID-19. These receptors all stem from a human donor who had recovered from COVID-19.

V gene TRBV7-6 combines with J gene TRBJ2-1, with D perhaps TRBD2 (5 bases). CDR1 and CDR2 from the germline V gene are SGHVS and FNYEAQ. Trimming left V 2 bases short and J 5 bases short, with 16 bases between. This CDR3 contains 16 residues. CDR3 bases: TGTGCCAGCAGCTTATACGACGGGGTGTTGGACAATGAGCAGTTCTTC. Its translation is CASSLYDGVLDNEQFF. The full variable domain, in which reference TRBV7-6 and TRBJ2-1 provide the parts outside the CDR3, is GAGVSQSPRYKVTKRGQDVALRCDPISGHVSLYWYRQALGQGPEFLTYFNYEAQQDKSGLPNDRFSAERPEGSISTLTIQRTEQRDSAMYRCASSLYDGVLDNEQFFGPGTRLTVL.

This chain joins TRBV3-1 (or the pseudogene TRBV3-2) and TRBJ2-5, with D perhaps assigned TRBD1 or TRBD2 (6 bases each). The V end lost 1 base, the J end lost 4 bases, and 16 bases lay between the germline ends. The CDR3 is 16 amino acids. From germline, CDR1 is LGHDT and CDR2 YNNKEL (reference sequence). CDR3 sequence reads: CASSQGLVGGRETQYF. CDR3 coding DNA: TGTGCCAGCAGCCAAGGCCTAGTGGGGGGCCGAGAGACCCAGTACTTC.

The rearrangement joins TRBV18 to TRBJ1-1, with 8 nucleotides matching TRBD1. Germline assignment: CDR1 KGHSH and CDR2 LQKENI. V shed 3 bases, J shed 2 bases, and the junction held 5 bases outside the gene matches. The CDR3 is 15 residues long. The CDR3 sequence: CASSPDRAYNTEAFF. The CDR3 DNA follows: TGTGCCAGCTCACCGGACAGGGCATATAACACTGAAGCTTTCTTT.

V and J are TRBV5-1 and TRBJ1-5, with D hard to call. CDR3 length: 13 amino acids. Trimming pared 0 bases from V and 6 bases from J, leaving 7 bases between. CDR1 is SGHRS and CDR2 is YFSETQ in the germline V gene. In nucleotides, the CDR3 is TGCGCCAGCAGCTTGGAAGGGAGTCAGCCCCAGCATTTT. It specifies CASSLEGSQPQHF.

The chain carries TRBV27 and TRBJ2-3; D unresolved. The CDR3 runs 14 residues. CDR1 is MNHEY, CDR2 SMNVEV, per germline (reference sequence). The ends were cut back, 3 bases at V and 2 bases at J, with 9 bases in the middle. The CDR3, as DNA: TGTGCCAGCAGTTTTGTCAGACCCACAGATACGCAGTATTTT. Its protein is CASSFVRPTDTQYF.

The genes are TRBV7-6 and TRBJ2-1, with D possibly being TRBD2 (7 bases). V was cut by 0 bases and J by 5 bases, with 14 bases left in between. This CDR3 is built from 16 residues. Germline V gives CDR1 SGHVS, CDR2 FNYEAQ. As DNA, the CDR3 is TGTGCCAGCAGCTTAGCGGGGGGGGGCCCCGACAATGAGCAGTTCTTC. Translated, it gives CASSLAGGGPDNEQFF.

The chain uses TRBV19 and TRBJ1-1; tentatively, D is TRBD1 (5 bases). From germline, CDR1 is LNHDA and CDR2 SQIVND (reference sequence). V dropped 7 bases and J dropped 5 bases, with 17 bases sitting between them. This CDR3 is 14 amino acids long. CDR3 region: CASTREGRVTEAFF. CDR3 bases: TGTGCCAGTACGAGGGAGGGCAGGGTTACTGAAGCTTTCTTT.

The chain joins TRBV9 to TRBJ1-1; D gene ambiguous. Germline values: CDR1 SGDLS, CDR2 YYNGEE. V lost 5 bases and J 2 bases, leaving 13 bases between the germline ends. The CDR3 is 14 residues long. The CDR3 coding sequence is TGTGCCAGCAGTCCTGGTGGGATTAACACTGAAGCTTTCTTT. Residues: CASSPGGINTEAFF.

The J gene is TRBJ1-3, the V gene TRBV4-1; 7 bases are shared with TRBD1. J was trimmed by 2 bases and V by 3 bases; bases with no gene match: 4. Germline V gives CDR1 MGHRA, CDR2 YSYEKL. CDR3 length: 15 residues. Here the CDR3 reads CASSQGRGTGNTIYF. CDR3 coding DNA: TGCGCCAGCAGCCAGGGCAGGGGGACTGGAAACACCATATATTTT.

The genes are TRBV18 and TRBJ2-5; D not resolved. Germline V gene sequence: CDR1 KGHSH, CDR2 LQKENI. V shed 0 bases and J shed 0 bases, with 5 bases lying between them. CDR3 length: 14 amino acids. The CDR3 DNA sequence: TGTGCCAGCTCACCACCCGAAGACCAAGAGACCCAGTACTTC. Its protein product is CASSPPEDQETQYF. The complete variable domain, with remaining parts taken from reference TRBV18 and TRBJ2-5, reads NAGVMQNPRHLVRRRGQEARLRCSPMKGHSHVYWYRQLPEEGLKFMVYLQKENIIDESGMPKERFSAEFPKEGPSILRIQQVVRGDSAAYFCASSPPEDQETQYFGPGTRLLVL.

The V gene is TRBV27, the J gene TRBJ1-1; D is undetermined. CDR1 and CDR2 from the germline V gene are MNHEY and SMNVEV (reference sequence). Deletions cut 3 bases from V and 0 bases from J, with 5 bases between. The CDR3 length is 13 residues. The CDR3 nucleotides read TGTGCCAGCAGTTTTTCCATGAACACTGAAGCTTTCTTT. It is translated as CASSFSMNTEAFF.

The chain uses TRBV5-5 and TRBJ2-7; 8 bases align to TRBD2. From germline, CDR1 is SGHKS and CDR2 YYEKEE (reference sequence). The CDR3 length is 14 residues. V trimming: 4 bases; J trimming: 0 bases; junction bases outside the gene matches: 3. The CDR3 spells CASSIAGGSYEQYF. The CDR3 region has the DNA TGTGCCAGCAGCATCGCGGGGGGCTCCTACGAGCAGTACTTC.

The chain combines TRBV15 with TRBJ2-1; the match to TRBD1 covers 7 bases. This CDR3 has 13 residues. Per the germline V gene, CDR1 is LNHNV and CDR2 is YYDKDF (reference sequence). V lost 7 bases, J lost 5 bases, and 5 bases stayed unmatched. CDR3 protein: CATTGTDNNEQFF. The DNA for the CDR3 is TGTGCCACCACTGGGACAGATAACAATGAGCAGTTCTTC.

The sample holds a few counts of this clone. V usage is TRBV12-5 and J usage is TRBJ2-3, with a tentative D call TRBD2 (5 bases). The CDR3 totals 12 residues. The V end lost 7 bases, the J end lost 7 bases, and 12 bases lay between the germline ends. Germline assignment: CDR1 LGHNT and CDR2 FRNRAP. CDR3 sequence: CASAGGPHTQYF. CDR3 in DNA: TGTGCTAGTGCCGGAGGTCCCCATACGCAGTATTTT.

CDR3 region: CASSLDREVNTEAFF. The CDR3 DNA sequence: TGCGCCAGCAGCCTGGACAGGGAGGTGAACACTGAAGCTTTCTTT. This chain uses TRBV5-1 with TRBJ1-1; the match to TRBD1 covers 8 bases. This CDR3 is 15 amino acids long. Germline CDR1 SGHRS, CDR2 YFSETQ. Trimming removed 4 bases from V and 0 bases from J; junction bases left unmatched: 5.

Written as DNA, the CDR3 is TGTGCCAGCAAAGAAGGGGGACAGGGATCCACCGGGGAGCTGTTTTTT. This gives the protein CASKEGGQGSTGELFF. V and J are TRBV28 and TRBJ2-2; the match to TRBD1 covers 9 bases. Germline V CDR1 and CDR2: MDHEN, SYDVKM. The CDR3 has 16 residues. J gave up 4 bases and V 7 bases, and 10 bases lay outside the gene matches.

The rearrangement uses TRBV13 and TRBJ2-1; 8 bases match TRBD2. Germline V gene sequence: CDR1 PRHDT, CDR2 FYEKMQ (reference sequence). The CDR3 length is 16 residues. Trimming removed 8 bases from V and 10 bases from J; junction bases left unmatched: 19. The CDR3 nucleotides read TGTGCCAGCTTGCTGCAGGGACTAGTTCCTTCCGCGGAGCAGTTCTTC. This codes for CASLLQGLVPSAEQFF.

V gene TRBV2 combines with J gene TRBJ2-7; TRBD2 matches 11 bases. J was trimmed by 3 bases and V by 2 bases; bases with no gene match: 0. CDR3 length: 14 residues. CDR1 and CDR2 (germline): SNHLY, FYNNEI. In DNA form, the CDR3 reads TGTGCCAGCAGTGAACTAGCGGGGGGCTACGAGCAGTACTTC. This sequence encodes CASSELAGGYEQYF.

V and J are TRBV9 and TRBJ1-4, with D tentatively TRBD1 (6 bases). The ends were cut back, 4 bases at V and 7 bases at J, with 17 bases in the middle. Germline CDR1 is SGDLS and CDR2 is YYNGEE. CDR3 length equals 15 residues. CDR3: CASSSRGGLGEKLFF. The CDR3 DNA reads TGTGCCAGCAGCAGTCGTGGGGGGCTGGGTGAAAAACTGTTTTTT. The whole variable domain, remainder taken from reference TRBV9 and TRBJ1-4, is DSGVTQTPKHLITATGQRVTLRCSPRSGDLSVYWYQQSLDQGLQFLIQYYNGEERAKGNILERFSAQQFPDLHSELNLSSLELGDSALYFCASSSRGGLGEKLFFGSGTQLSVL.

The chain combines TRBV7-8 with TRBJ2-7; unclear D gene. V lost 4 bases and J 0 bases, leaving 19 bases between the germline ends. This CDR3 comprises 17 residues. The germline V gene encodes CDR1 SGHVS and CDR2 FQNEAQ. The CDR3 bases are TGTGCCAGCAGCTATGGGCCGAGGTCCTCCGGCTCCTACGAGCAGTACTTC. This translates into CASSYGPRSSGSYEQYF. Combining the CDR3 with reference TRBV7-8 and TRBJ2-7 gives the whole variable domain GAGVSQSPRYKVAKRGQDVALRCDPISGHVSLFWYQQALGQGPEFLTYFQNEAQLDKSGLPSDRFFAERPEGSVSTLKIQRTQQEDSAVYLCASSYGPRSSGSYEQYFGPGTRLTVT.

With regard to this clone: Other DNA sequences in this specimen translate into the identical CDR3. V is TRBV4-3 and J is TRBJ2-5; D tentatively fits TRBD1 or TRBD2 (5 bases each). Trimming pared 0 bases from V and 2 bases from J, leaving 10 bases between. This CDR3 spans 15 amino acids. Germline V lookup: CDR1 LGHNA, CDR2 YSLEER. CDR3 protein: CASSQDLEGQETQYF. The CDR3 region has the DNA TGCGCCAGCAGCCAAGATCTCGAGGGGCAAGAGACCCAGTACTTC.

The chain recombines TRBV7-8 with TRBJ2-7; D might be TRBD1 (7 bases). V was shortened by 5 bases and J by 7 bases, with 21 bases between the two germline ends. This CDR3 is 15 amino acids long. Germline V CDR1 and CDR2: SGHVS, FQNEAQ. The CDR3 region is CASSQRQGRTTEQYF. For the CDR3, the DNA is TGTGCCAGCAGCCAGAGACAGGGACGGACTACGGAGCAGTACTTC. Full variable domain (remainder filled in from reference TRBV7-8 and TRBJ2-7): GAGVSQSPRYKVAKRGQDVALRCDPISGHVSLFWYQQALGQGPEFLTYFQNEAQLDKSGLPSDRFFAERPEGSVSTLKIQRTQQEDSAVYLCASSQRQGRTTEQYFGPGTRLTVT.

The chain combines TRBV9 with TRBJ2-1; 8 nucleotides align to TRBD2. The germline V gene encodes CDR1 SGDLS and CDR2 YYNGEE. The ends lost 0 bases at V and 3 bases at J; junction bases unmatched: 8. This CDR3 is built from 17 residues. The CDR3 region is CASSVATGGGLYNEQFF. In DNA form, the CDR3 reads TGTGCCAGCAGCGTAGCTACTGGCGGGGGGCTCTACAATGAGCAGTTCTTC.

The gene calls are TRBV14 and TRBJ2-1; 14 bases agree with TRBD2. After removal of 4 bases from V and 8 bases from J, the junction contained 10 bases not matched to a gene. Germline V gives CDR1 SGHDN, CDR2 FVKESK. This CDR3 contains 17 residues. CDR3: CASSPGVGTSGGYEQFF. The CDR3, as DNA: TGTGCCAGCAGCCCGGGTGTGGGGACTAGCGGGGGCTATGAGCAGTTCTTC.

The chain joins TRBV11-2 to TRBJ2-7; 7 bases line up with TRBD2. J was trimmed by 4 bases and V by 1 base; bases with no gene match: 7. Germline V gene data show CDR1 as SGHAT and CDR2 as FQNNGV. The CDR3 is made up of 15 amino acids. The CDR3 spells CASSLAREGLYEQYF. The CDR3 coding sequence is TGTGCCAGCAGCTTAGCGAGGGAGGGATTATACGAGCAGTACTTC.

The rearrangement uses TRBV5-1 and TRBJ2-3; maybe TRBD1 (5 bases). The germline V gene has CDR1 SGHRS and CDR2 YFSETQ. The CDR3 is 15 amino acids. V lost 1 base and J 2 bases, leaving 11 bases between the germline ends. The CDR3 DNA sequence: TGCGCCAGCAGCTTGACAGGTATCCTCACAGATACGCAGTATTTT. Its translation: CASSLTGILTDTQYF.

The CDR3 region has the DNA TGCGCCAGCAGCTTGGGGGTACGAACTGAAGCTTTCTTT. It yields the protein CASSLGVRTEAFF. This chain links TRBV5-1 with TRBJ1-1; unclear D gene. This CDR3 region has 13 residues. In germline, CDR1 is SGHRS, CDR2 YFSETQ. The ends were cut back, 0 bases at V and 5 bases at J, with 8 bases in the middle.

The genes are TRBV28 and TRBJ2-7, with a tentative D call TRBD2 (5 bases). CDR1 is MDHEN, CDR2 SYDVKM, per germline. The ends were cut back, 6 bases at V and 6 bases at J, with 27 bases in the middle. The CDR3 is 17 residues long. CDR3 residues: CASSSPREAAPSGEQYF. The CDR3 coding sequence is TGTGCCAGCAGCTCGCCCCGGGAAGCGGCCCCCTCTGGCGAGCAGTACTTC.

The genes are TRBV27 and TRBJ2-7, with 9 bases lining up with TRBD1. CDR1 is MNHEY and CDR2 is SMNVEV in the germline V gene (reference sequence). The V gene end was trimmed by 6 bases and the J gene end by 4 bases; junction bases not matched to a gene: 7. The CDR3 sequence is 14 residues long. CDR3 sequence reads: CASSPLGQGYEQYF. The DNA for the CDR3 is TGTGCCAGCAGCCCGCTGGGACAGGGTTACGAGCAGTACTTC.